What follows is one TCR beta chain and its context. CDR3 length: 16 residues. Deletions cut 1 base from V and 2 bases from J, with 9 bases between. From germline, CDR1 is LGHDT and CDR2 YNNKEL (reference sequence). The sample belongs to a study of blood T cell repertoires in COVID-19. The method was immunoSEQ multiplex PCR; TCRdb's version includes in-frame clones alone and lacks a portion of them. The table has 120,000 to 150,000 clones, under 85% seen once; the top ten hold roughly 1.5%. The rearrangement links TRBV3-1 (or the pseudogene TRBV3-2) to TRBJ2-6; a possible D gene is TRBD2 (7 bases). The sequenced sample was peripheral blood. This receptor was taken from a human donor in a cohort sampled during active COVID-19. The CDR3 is CASSQGGGAGANVLTF. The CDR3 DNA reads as TGTGCCAGCAGCCAAGGGGGGGGCGCTGGGGCCAACGTCCTGACTTTC.